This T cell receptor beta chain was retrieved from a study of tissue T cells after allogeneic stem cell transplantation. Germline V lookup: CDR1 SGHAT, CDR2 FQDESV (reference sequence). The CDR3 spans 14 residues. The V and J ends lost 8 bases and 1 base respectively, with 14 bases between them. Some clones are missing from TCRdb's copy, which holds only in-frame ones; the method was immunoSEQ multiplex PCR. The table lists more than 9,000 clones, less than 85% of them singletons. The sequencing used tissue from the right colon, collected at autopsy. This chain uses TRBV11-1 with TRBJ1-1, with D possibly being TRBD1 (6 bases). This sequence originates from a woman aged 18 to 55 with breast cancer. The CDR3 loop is CASAMDRANTEAFF. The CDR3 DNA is TGTGCCAGCGCTATGGACAGAGCGAACACTGAAGCTTTCTTT.